This T cell receptor beta chain was recovered during a study of cytomegalovirus exposure and HLA in healthy donors. Whole-study findings and limits: In vitro confirmation showed three CMV-associated chains to be CMV antigen specific. In a later analysis, HLA-associated TCR beta chains were more clonally expanded than equally common others. Across HLA loci, a later analysis found differing TCR association rates, with DRB1 most and HLA-C fewest.

As to this clone: Its specificity is unknown.

In the PCR, 60 Vbeta and 13 Jbeta primers were used. Assay used: immunoSEQ multiplex PCR; TCRdb lists only in-frame clones, some missing. Of about 190,000 clones listed, around 79% are singletons. J lost 4 bases, V lost 9 bases, and 8 bases had no gene match. The CDR3 length is 13 residues. Germline V CDR1 and CDR2: MNHEY, SMNVEV (reference sequence). The receptor's source is a woman between 18 and 29 years old in good health and CMV-seronegative. The specimen sequenced was PBMCs. J is TRBJ1-2 and V is TRBV27, with 7 bases that match TRBD1. The CDR3 spells CARPQGQGYGYTF. For the CDR3, the DNA is TGTGCCAGACCACAGGGGCAGGGCTATGGCTACACCTTC.